One and the same sample provided the 18 T cell receptor beta chains below, sequenced in a study of blood T cell repertoires in COVID-19. The protocol was immunoSEQ multiplex PCR, while the TCRdb copy is restricted to in-frame clones and leaves out a portion. The repertoire consists of approximately 300,000 clones, with about four fifths occurring once and the leading ten covering less than 20%. The sequenced sample was peripheral blood. The receptor source for this set is a person aged 65 to 85 with COVID-19, enrolled during active disease.

The chain joins TRBV12-3 or TRBV12-4 to TRBJ1-2, with 7 bases that match TRBD1. The CDR3 has 11 amino acids. V trimming: 7 bases; J trimming: 5 bases; junction bases outside the gene matches: 1. CDR3 residues: CASIRGYGYTF. The CDR3 DNA reads as TGTGCCAGCATCAGGGGGTATGGCTACACCTTC.

This chain joins TRBV2 and TRBJ2-2; no clear D gene. The CDR3 has 15 residues. Germline V gene lookup returns CDR1 SNHLY and CDR2 FYNNEI. The V gene lost 4 bases and the J gene lost 0 bases, with 9 bases spanning the gap. The DNA for the CDR3 is TGTGCCAGCAGTGTTGGTAGCACGAACACCGGGGAGCTGTTTTTT. Translation: CASSVGSTNTGELFF.

The chain carries TRBV4-3 and TRBJ2-2; no clear D gene. CDR1 is LGHNA, CDR2 YSLEER, per germline. The CDR3 runs to 14 residues. V lost 1 base, J lost 4 bases, and 7 bases lay in between. CDR3: CASSQVKLTGELFF. The DNA of the CDR3 is TGCGCCAGCAGCCAAGTGAAGCTCACCGGGGAGCTGTTTTTT.

The chain has TRBV19 and TRBJ2-2; 11 bases are shared with TRBD2. The CDR3 consists of 17 residues. Germline assignment: CDR1 LNHDA and CDR2 SQIVND (reference sequence). V gave up 7 bases and J gave up 5 bases; unmatched junction bases: 12. CDR3 residues: CASTVLAGAPQTGELFF. The CDR3 coding sequence is TGTGCCAGTACCGTACTAGCGGGGGCTCCGCAGACCGGGGAGCTGTTTTTT.

This clone was seen once. J is TRBJ2-6 and V is TRBV21-1; the table's D call, TRBD1, has no DNA check behind it. TRBV21-1 is noted as a pseudogene. The CDR3 runs to 19 residues. The DNA for the CDR3 is TGTGCCAGCAGCAAAGGGGCCAGGGGGCCCGGAGCTGGGGCCAACGTCCTGACTTTC. Amino acid sequence: CASSKGARGPGAGANVLTF.

The rearrangement uses TRBV28 and TRBJ2-1; a possible D gene is TRBD1 (6 bases). The CDR3 covers 13 residues. The germline V gene has CDR1 MDHEN and CDR2 SYDVKM. V lost 5 bases and J lost 5, with 10 bases in between. For the CDR3, the DNA is TGTGCCAGCAGTACAGGGTTGCACAATGAGCAGTTCTTC. The encoded protein is CASSTGLHNEQFF.

This chain uses TRBV28 with TRBJ1-2, with TRBD1 matching over 11 bases. Germline CDR1 and CDR2: MDHEN and SYDVKM. The length of the CDR3 is 17 residues. Trimming took 5 bases from V and 8 from J; bases not matched to a gene: 16. The CDR3 region is CASSIPGQGGGSDGYTF. As DNA, the CDR3 is TGTGCCAGCAGTATTCCGGGACAGGGGGGAGGGTCGGACGGCTACACCTTC.

The V and J genes are TRBV7-3 and TRBJ2-1, with 9 positions matching TRBD2. Germline V gene sequence: CDR1 SGHTA, CDR2 FQGTGA. This CDR3 is built from 17 residues. J gave up 0 bases and V 2 bases, and 5 bases lay outside the gene matches. This CDR3 is CASSLSAGGVSYNEQFF. The CDR3 DNA reads as TGTGCCAGCAGCTTATCCGCGGGAGGGGTCTCCTACAATGAGCAGTTCTTC.

This chain connects TRBV30 to TRBJ2-2; D is possibly TRBD1 (6 bases). V dropped 3 bases and J dropped 5 bases, with 16 bases sitting between them. Germline V gene lookup returns CDR1 GTSNPN and CDR2 SVGIG (reference sequence). CDR3 length equals 15 residues. The CDR3 nucleotides are TGTGCCTGGAGGGAACGGACAGACGGGACCGGGGAGCTGTTTTTT. It encodes CAWRERTDGTGELFF.

V usage is TRBV9 and J usage is TRBJ2-3, with D maybe TRBD1 (5 bases). This CDR3 has 13 residues. Trimming took off 3 bases at V and 2 bases at J, with 7 bases between the two ends. Germline CDR1 is SGDLS and CDR2 is YYNGEE. This CDR3 is CASSGGYTDTQYF. The DNA for the CDR3 is TGTGCCAGCAGCGGGGGCTACACAGATACGCAGTATTTT.

This chain uses TRBV5-5 with TRBJ1-4; perhaps TRBD1 as D (6 bases). Germline CDR1 reads SGHKS; CDR2 reads YYEKEE (reference sequence). The ends were cut back, 4 bases at V and 8 bases at J, with 15 bases in the middle. The CDR3 is made up of 14 amino acids. The CDR3 region is CASSHRAGDEKLFF. DNA of the CDR3: TGTGCCAGCAGCCATCGTGCAGGGGACGAAAAACTGTTTTTT.

This clone has a handful of counts. J is TRBJ1-6 and V is TRBV9; tentative D call: TRBD1 (6 bases). Between the trimmed V and J ends, which lost 3 bases and 4 bases, there was a span of 17 bases. Germline-derived CDR1 and CDR2 are SGDLS and YYNGEE. The CDR3 consists of 17 residues. CDR3 sequence reads: CASSAGHLSLYNSPLHF. The CDR3 nucleotides are TGTGCCAGCAGCGCGGGACACCTCTCGCTATATAATTCACCCCTCCACTTT. The whole variable domain, remainder taken from reference TRBV9 and TRBJ1-6, is DSGVTQTPKHLITATGQRVTLRCSPRSGDLSVYWYQQSLDQGLQFLIQYYNGEERAKGNILERFSAQQFPDLHSELNLSSLELGDSALYFCASSAGHLSLYNSPLHFGNGTRLTVT.

Turning to this clone: This may stem from a read error, because a much larger clone lies one nucleotide away. The chain carries TRBV28 and TRBJ1-1; D is unclear. Trimming stripped 5 bases from V and 0 bases from J, with 7 bases between. The germline gives CDR1 MDHEN, CDR2 SYDVKM. This CDR3 region has 13 residues. The CDR3 region is CASSVQMNTEAFF. The DNA of the CDR3 is TGTGCCAGCAGTGTACAGATGAACACTGAAGCTTTCTTT.

This clone appeared a few times. V gene TRBV10-2 combines with J gene TRBJ1-2; D is perhaps TRBD1 (5 bases). The CDR3 consists of 15 residues. V was shortened by 0 bases and J by 4 bases, with 12 bases between the two germline ends. Germline V gene sequence: CDR1 WSHSY, CDR2 SAAADI. DNA of the CDR3: TGCGCCAGCAGTGAGTCCGGGGGGTTCACCTATGGCTACACCTTC. Encoded protein: CASSESGGFTYGYTF.

The J gene is TRBJ2-7, the V gene TRBV2; D may be TRBD1 (6 bases). Germline lookup yields CDR1 SNHLY and CDR2 FYNNEI. The CDR3 loop spans 16 amino acids. V was cut by 10 bases and J by 0 bases, with 22 bases left in between. CDR3 residues: CAISIKGTFISYEQYF. The DNA of the CDR3 is TGTGCCATTTCGATAAAGGGGACATTCATCTCCTACGAGCAGTACTTC.

This chain joins TRBV5-6 and TRBJ2-1, with D maybe TRBD1 (6 bases). The CDR3 contains 16 residues. Trimming stripped 2 bases from V and 2 bases from J, with 14 bases between. Germline values: CDR1 SGHDT, CDR2 YYEEEE. As DNA, the CDR3 is TGTGCCAGCAGCTTAAGTGGGGGCGAGACCTACAATGAGCAGTTCTTC. Amino acid sequence: CASSLSGGETYNEQFF.

The V and J genes are TRBV5-1 and TRBJ2-2; 7 bases align to TRBD1. Germline V CDR1 and CDR2: SGHRS, YFSETQ. This CDR3 is built from 15 residues. Trimming at V came to 5 bases and at J to 2 bases, leaving 6 bases not matched to a gene. As DNA, the CDR3 is TGCGCCAGCAGAACCGGGACAGTAAACACCGGGGAGCTGTTTTTT. Its translation is CASRTGTVNTGELFF. The complete variable domain, with remaining parts taken from reference TRBV5-1 and TRBJ2-2, reads KAGVTQTPRYLIKTRGQQVTLSCSPISGHRSVSWYQQTPGQGLQFLFEYFSETQRNKGNFPGRFSGRQFSNSRSEMNVSTLELGDSALYLCASRTGTVNTGELFFGEGSRLTVL.

The genes are TRBV24-1 and TRBJ1-2; D gene unclear. CDR1 is KGHDR, CDR2 SFDVKD, per germline. The CDR3 has 14 residues. Trimming stripped 6 bases from V and 3 bases from J, with 13 bases between. CDR3 nucleotides: TGTGCCACCAGTACTTACGGTACGGACTATGGCTACACCTTC. This encodes CATSTYGTDYGYTF.